A selection of T cell receptor beta chains follows, all from one sample in a study of OX40 agonist ivuxolimab in advanced cancers. TCRdb's table, derived via immunoSEQ multiplex PCR, lists solely in-frame clones and lacks some. The profile shows fewer than 9,000 clones, approximately 72% of them singletons. Material: CD4+ or CD8+ T cells sorted from blood, obtained in a trial of the OX40 agonist ivuxolimab. All receptors come from an adult with an advanced solid tumor such as melanoma, head and neck, liver or kidney cancer. Both conserved end residues are part of each CDR3. Each record gives: clone size, D gene, J gene, V gene, CDR3 protein, CDR3 DNA. A D gene is named only where the DNA matches it firmly. Size values are once, few and many counts, or a class for expanded clones, and some rows have none.

-,TRBD1,TRBJ2-7,TRBV12-5,CASGPDQTGTAYEQYF,TGTGCTAGTGGTCCGGACCAGACAGGGACGGCCTACGAGCAGTACTTC
medium-sized,-,TRBJ1-2,TRBV29-1,CSARTDPNYGYTF,TGCAGCGCCCGGACAGACCCAAACTATGGCTACACCTTC
-,-,TRBJ2-2,TRBV6-5,CASSLIATGEPFF,TGTGCCAGCAGCCTCATAGCGACCGGGGAGCCGTTTTTT
-,-,TRBJ2-7,TRBV7-6,CASSLIGSSYEQYF,TGTGCCAGCAGCTTAATAGGGAGTAGCTACGAGCAGTACTTC
-,-,TRBJ1-1,TRBV9,CASSVGGHTEAFF,TGTGCCAGCAGCGTAGGGGGGCACACTGAAGCTTTCTTT
-,-,TRBJ1-1,TRBV6-5,CASRATGYTEAFF,TGTGCCAGCAGAGCCACAGGGTACACTGAAGCTTTCTTT
-,TRBD1,TRBJ2-1,TRBV10-1,CASSGAGTAAYNEQFF,TGCGCCAGCAGTGGGGCCGGGACAGCGGCCTACAATGAGCAGTTCTTC
-,-,TRBJ1-1,TRBV20-1,CSVEEGTEAFF,TGCAGTGTCGAGGAGGGTACTGAAGCTTTCTTT
-,-,TRBJ2-3,TRBV7-9,CASSHPGTDTQYF,TGTGCCAGCAGCCACCCCGGGACAGATACGCAGTATTTT
-,-,TRBJ2-1,TRBV5-4,CASSPPGQNEQFF,TGTGCCAGCAGCCCGCCGGGGCAGAATGAGCAGTTCTTC
-,-,TRBJ2-1,TRBV4-1,CASSRDAYNEQFF,TGCGCCAGCAGCCGAGATGCCTACAATGAGCAGTTCTTC
-,TRBD2,TRBJ2-3,TRBV27,CARSLSWTRGGCGDTQYF,TGTGCCCGCAGTTTATCGTGGACTCGCGGGGGGTGCGGGGATACGCAGTATTTT
-,-,TRBJ2-5,TRBV5-6,CASSSGTHRGETQYF,TGTGCCAGCAGCTCCGGGACTCACCGGGGAGAGACCCAGTACTTC
-,-,TRBJ1-6,TRBV5-5,CASSLAGGSRNSPLHF,TGTGCCAGCAGCTTGGCGGGGGGTTCGAGAAATTCACCCCTCCACTTT
medium-sized,-,TRBJ1-5,TRBV18,CASSPKRTVGNQPQHF,TGTGCCAGCTCACCGAAAAGGACAGTGGGCAATCAGCCCCAGCATTTT
-,-,TRBJ2-1,TRBV7-6,CASSPRPMDRDNEQFF,TGTGCCAGCAGCCCGCGACCCATGGACAGAGACAATGAGCAGTTCTTC
-,-,TRBJ2-7,TRBV11-2,CASSLKQADEQYF,TGTGCCAGCAGCTTAAAACAGGCCGACGAGCAGTACTTC
-,TRBD2,TRBJ2-5,TRBV9,CASSDRGLPEETQYF,TGTGCCAGCAGCGACCGGGGACTACCGGAAGAGACCCAGTACTTC
-,-,TRBJ1-6,TRBV7-7,CASSLGESSPLHF,TGTGCTAGCAGCCTAGGGGAGAGTTCACCCCTCCACTTT
-,TRBD2,TRBJ2-3,TRBV7-8,CASSLERGATDTQYF,TGTGCCAGCAGCTTAGAGCGGGGGGCCACAGATACGCAGTATTTT
-,-,TRBJ2-4,TRBV4-1,CASSQDRAELAKNIQYF,TGCGCCAGCAGCCAAGATCGGGCAGAACTAGCCAAAAACATTCAGTACTTC
-,TRBD2,TRBJ2-5,TRBV7-2,CASSTLAASSLGTQYF,TGTGCCAGCAGCACACTAGCGGCATCATCCCTCGGGACCCAGTACTTC
-,-,TRBJ1-1,TRBV6-5,CASSPGRGNTEAFF,TGTGCCAGCAGTCCCGGGAGGGGGAACACTGAAGCTTTCTTT
-,-,TRBJ2-3,TRBV2,CASSDGGTSNTDTQYF,TGTGCCAGCAGTGATGGAGGGACCTCAAACACAGATACGCAGTATTTT
-,-,TRBJ1-1,TRBV4-1,CASSQLETGFNTEAFF,TGCGCCAGCAGCCAATTGGAGACAGGTTTCAACACTGAAGCTTTCTTT
few,-,TRBJ1-3,TRBV6-5,CASGQGILSGNTIYF,TGTGCCAGCGGTCAGGGAATACTCTCTGGAAACACCATATATTTT
-,TRBD1,TRBJ1-2,TRBV4-3,CASSQDPDRGSNNYGYTF,TGCGCCAGCAGCCAAGACCCCGACAGGGGATCTAATAACTATGGCTACACCTTC
-,TRBD2,TRBJ2-1,TRBV9,CASSFRGGRDNEQFF,TGTGCCAGCAGCTTCCGGGGGGGCCGGGACAATGAGCAGTTCTTC
-,-,TRBJ1-2,TRBV7-9,CASSFREYEGYTF,TGTGCCAGCAGCTTCAGGGAATACGAGGGCTACACCTTC
few,-,TRBJ1-1,TRBV25-1,CASSRGGRSEAFF,TGTGCCAGCAGCAGGGGAGGGCGGAGTGAAGCTTTCTTT
few,-,TRBJ2-1,TRBV27,CASSLSLSLEQFF,TGTGCCAGCAGTTTATCCCTCTCTCTTGAGCAGTTCTTC
-,-,TRBJ2-5,TRBV5-5,CASSLVGGETQYF,TGTGCCAGCAGCTTGGTGGGGGGAGAGACCCAGTACTTC
-,-,TRBJ1-2,TRBV4-3,CASSQDKDPPGLYTF,TGCGCCAGCAGCCAAGATAAGGACCCACCCGGTCTCTACACCTTC
-,TRBD1,TRBJ1-4,TRBV4-3,CASSTQDRGRTNEKLFF,TGCGCCAGCAGCACCCAGGACAGGGGGCGAACTAATGAAAAACTGTTTTTT
-,-,TRBJ1-1,TRBV19,CASSMGPTEAFF,TGTGCCAGTAGTATGGGCCCCACTGAAGCTTTCTTT
once,TRBD2,TRBJ2-5,TRBV9,CASSPRGLAGETQYF,TGTGCCAGCAGCCCCCGGGGGTTAGCGGGGGAGACCCAGTACTTC
-,TRBD1,TRBJ2-7,TRBV9,CASSANRGFLEQYF,TGTGCCAGCAGCGCCAACAGGGGATTCCTCGAGCAGTACTTC
-,TRBD1,TRBJ2-3,TRBV28,CASSLDRATDTQYF,TGTGCCAGCAGCTTAGACAGGGCCACAGATACGCAGTATTTT
-,-,TRBJ1-2,TRBV5-4,CASSWGRGGHGYTF,TGTGCCAGCAGCTGGGGGAGAGGGGGTCATGGCTACACCTTC
-,-,TRBJ1-6,TRBV7-3,CASSLSAGENSPLHF,TGTGCCAGCAGCTTATCGGCAGGGGAAAATTCACCCCTCCACTTT
once,-,TRBJ2-7,TRBV6-1,CASSEGWGRYEQYF,TGTGCCAGCAGTGAAGGGTGGGGGAGATACGAGCAGTACTTC
once,-,TRBJ1-4,TRBV9,CASSESPRLTNEKLFF,TGTGCCAGCAGCGAATCTCCCAGACTCACTAATGAAAAACTGTTTTTT
-,-,TRBJ2-7,TRBV10-3,CAIGVEQYF,TGTGCCATCGGGGTCGAGCAGTACTTC
medium-sized,TRBD1,TRBJ1-6,TRBV28,CASSLVGDRSSPLHF,TGTGCCAGCAGTTTAGTGGGGGACAGGTCTTCACCCCTCCACTTT
once,-,TRBJ2-1,TRBV9,CASSVGGVGSEQFF,TGTGCCAGCAGCGTAGGTGGGGTGGGGAGTGAGCAGTTCTTC
-,-,TRBJ2-7,TRBV5-5,CASSLGYTSYEQYF,TGTGCCAGCAGCTTGGGTTACACCTCCTACGAGCAGTACTTC
few,-,TRBJ1-6,TRBV9,CASSTGGSNSPLHF,TGTGCCAGCAGCACGGGTGGTTCGAATTCACCCCTCCACTTT
-,TRBD1,TRBJ2-1,TRBV6-4,CASSGGQGANEQFF,TGTGCCAGCAGTGGCGGTCAGGGGGCGAATGAGCAGTTCTTC
-,-,TRBJ1-1,TRBV10-2,CASTLVGRNTEAFF,TGCGCCAGCACACTTGTGGGAAGGAACACTGAAGCTTTCTTT
-,TRBD2,TRBJ2-3,TRBV11-2,CASSLELGRGAKDTQYF,TGTGCCAGCAGCTTAGAATTGGGGCGGGGGGCGAAAGATACGCAGTATTTT
few,-,TRBJ2-1,TRBV6-1,CASCPGTADFNEQFF,TGTGCCAGCTGCCCCGGGACCGCTGATTTCAATGAGCAGTTCTTC
-,TRBD1,TRBJ2-6,TRBV15,CATRDRSSGANVLTF,TGTGCCACCCGGGACAGGAGTTCTGGGGCCAACGTCCTGACTTTC
-,-,TRBJ2-2,TRBV20-1,CSAANTGELFF,TGCAGTGCAGCGAACACCGGGGAGCTGTTTTTT
-,-,TRBJ1-1,TRBV4-3,CASSQAGATEAFF,TGCGCCAGCAGCCAAGCTGGGGCCACTGAAGCTTTCTTT
-,TRBD1,TRBJ1-2,TRBV7-9,CASSPPYRGANYGYTF,TGTGCCAGCAGCCCTCCCTACAGGGGAGCTAACTATGGCTACACCTTC
-,-,TRBJ2-1,TRBV11-3,CASSMWPSYNEQFF,TGTGCCAGCAGTATGTGGCCGTCCTACAATGAGCAGTTCTTC
-,-,TRBJ2-7,TRBV5-5,CASSFPGLGSTYEQYF,TGTGCCAGCAGCTTCCCGGGTCTCGGGTCAACCTACGAGCAGTACTTC
-,TRBD1,TRBJ2-7,TRBV27,CARPRDRVLVGIRYEQYF,TGTGCCAGACCCCGGGACAGGGTGTTAGTTGGGATCCGGTACGAGCAGTACTTC
-,TRBD1,TRBJ1-4,TRBV6-1,CASSDYQRDSAKLFF,TGTGCCAGCAGTGATTATCAACGGGACAGTGCAAAACTGTTTTTT